These 19 T cell receptor beta chains were all obtained from the same sample, sequenced in a study of T cells after yellow fever vaccination. TCRdb redid the calling of the 5' RACE reads with MiXCR, one entry per CDR3 protein. The profile shows some 390,000 distinct CDR3 sequences, under 7.5% of them singletons. The source was PBMCs, collected 5 days after the yellow fever booster vaccination. The source of these receptors is a man between 25 and 39 years old who received the YFV17D yellow fever vaccine.

The chain recombines TRBV12-3 or TRBV12-4 with TRBJ1-1; no reliable D call. V lost 6 bases and J lost 10, with 12 bases in between. The CDR3 loop spans 11 amino acids. CDR3 DNA sequence: TGTGCCAGCAGGCCGACATCTGGAGCTTTCTTT. This sequence encodes CASRPTSGAFF.

J is TRBJ1-2 and V is TRBV20-1; D perhaps matches TRBD1 (5 bases). Trimming removed 6 bases from V and 6 bases from J, with 14 bases in between. This CDR3 is 12 amino acids long. CDR1 and CDR2 from the germline V gene are DFQATT and SNEGSKA (reference sequence). CDR3 in amino acids: CSAVRVWDGYTF. As DNA, the CDR3 is TGCAGTGCGGTCAGGGTGTGGGATGGCTACACCTTC.

The table lists this clonotype with a few counts. V is TRBV5-1 and J is TRBJ2-5; 7 nucleotides align to TRBD2. Unmatched junction bases numbered 7, after V lost 3 bases and J lost 5 bases. CDR1 and CDR2 (germline): SGHRS, YFSETQ. This CDR3 contains 14 residues. CDR3 sequence: CASSSGAGAETQYF. Here the CDR3 DNA reads TGCGCCAGCAGCTCCGGGGCGGGAGCGGAGACCCAGTACTTC.

This clonotype was observed at least ten times. V and J are TRBV20-1 and TRBJ2-5; D uncertain. V dropped 8 bases and J dropped 4 bases, with 14 bases sitting between them. CDR1 DFQATT and CDR2 SNEGSKA come from the germline V gene (reference sequence). The CDR3 consists of 12 residues. The CDR3: CSHKRTRETQYF. Here the CDR3 DNA reads TGCAGTCACAAAAGGACGAGAGAGACCCAGTACTTC.

The CDR3 DNA reads as TGTGCCAGCAGTTACAGGAGCAACAATGAGCAGTTCTTC. It is translated as CASSYRSNNEQFF. This chain uses TRBV6-5 with TRBJ2-1; the D is unclear. CDR3 size: 13 residues. Germline V gene sequence: CDR1 MNHEY, CDR2 SVGAGI. V lost 2 bases, J lost 5 bases, and 7 bases lay in between.

This clonotype was detected many times. This chain connects TRBV5-1 to TRBJ2-5; 10 bases are a match to TRBD2. CDR3 length equals 16 residues. With 4 bases clipped from V and 7 bases from J, the junction kept 13 bases outside the gene matches. Germline-derived CDR1 and CDR2 are SGHRS and YFSETQ. The CDR3 region is CASSPNVLAGVTTQYF. In nucleotides, the CDR3 is TGCGCCAGCAGCCCGAATGTGCTAGCGGGAGTTACGACCCAGTACTTC.

This clonotype was detected ten times or more. The rearrangement joins TRBV7-8 to TRBJ2-1, with TRBD2 matching 10 bases. This CDR3 has 19 amino acids. The V segment lost 1 base and the J segment 3 bases; nucleotides outside the gene matches: 12. Per the germline V gene, CDR1 is SGHVS and CDR2 is FQNEAQ. CDR3 in amino acids: CASSLGVLAGGRGYNEQFF. Written as DNA, the CDR3 is TGTGCCAGCAGCTTAGGAGTCTTAGCGGGAGGCCGGGGCTACAATGAGCAGTTCTTC.

This clonotype has at least ten counts. This sequence joins TRBV5-1 and TRBJ2-7, with a possible D match to TRBD2 (5 bases). CDR3 length: 14 residues. CDR1 and CDR2 from the germline V gene are SGHRS and YFSETQ. Trimming stripped 4 bases from V and 5 bases from J, with 16 bases between. CDR3 sequence reads: CASSQPGNFHEQYF. The CDR3 nucleotides are TGCGCCAGCAGCCAGCCGGGAAACTTTCACGAGCAGTACTTC.

This clonotype was detected ten times or more. The rearrangement links TRBV7-8 to TRBJ2-2, with D perhaps TRBD1 or TRBD2 (5 bases each). V lost 4 bases and J 13 bases, leaving 13 bases between the germline ends. Germline-derived CDR1 and CDR2 are SGHVS and FQNEAQ. CDR3 length equals 12 residues. This CDR3 is CASSSDWGRLFF. The CDR3 nucleotides read TGTGCCAGCAGCTCCGATTGGGGGAGGCTGTTTTTT.

The chain is built from TRBV15 and TRBJ1-1, with D possibly being TRBD1 (6 bases). The V and J ends lost 0 bases and 7 bases respectively, with 9 bases between them. Germline V gives CDR1 LNHNV, CDR2 YYDKDF (reference sequence). CDR3 length equals 13 residues. This CDR3 is CATSRERTVEAFF. In nucleotides, the CDR3 is TGTGCCACCAGCAGAGAGCGGACAGTTGAAGCTTTCTTT.

The chain employs TRBV5-6 and TRBJ2-1, with TRBD2 matching over 8 bases. Germline V gene sequence: CDR1 SGHDT, CDR2 YYEEEE. This CDR3 has 14 amino acids. The V and J ends lost 4 bases and 4 bases, in that order; junction bases with no gene match: 4. The CDR3 bases are TGTGCCAGCAGCGCGAGCGGGGGTTACAATGAGCAGTTCTTC. Its protein product is CASSASGGYNEQFF.

The chain combines TRBV7-2 with TRBJ1-3; 7 bases line up with TRBD1. J gave up 3 bases and V 4 bases, and 3 bases lay outside the gene matches. CDR1 is SGHTA, CDR2 FQGNSA, per germline. The CDR3 is 14 amino acids. The CDR3 protein is CASSSRTGGNTIYF. The CDR3 bases are TGTGCCAGCAGCTCCCGGACAGGTGGAAACACCATATATTTT. The whole variable domain, filled in from reference TRBV7-2 and TRBJ1-3, reads GAGVSQSPSNKVTEKGKDVELRCDPISGHTALYWYRQSLGQGLEFLIYFQGNSAPDKSGLPSDRFSAERTGGSVSTLTIQRTQQEDSAVYLCASSSRTGGNTIYFGEGSWLTVV.

This clonotype has a handful of counts. This chain connects TRBV5-4 to TRBJ2-1; 9 nucleotides line up with TRBD2. This CDR3 is built from 15 residues. The trim removed 0 bases at V and 5 bases at J, leaving 3 bases unmatched. The germline gives CDR1 SGHNT, CDR2 YYREEE (reference sequence). CDR3 region: CASSLASGVDNEQFF. CDR3 bases: TGTGCCAGCAGCTTGGCTAGCGGGGTTGACAATGAGCAGTTCTTC. The full variable domain, completed using reference TRBV5-4 and TRBJ2-1, is ETGVTQSPTHLIKTRGQQVTLRCSSQSGHNTVSWYQQALGQGPQFIFQYYREEENGRGNFPPRFSGLQFPNYSSELNVNALELDDSALYLCASSLASGVDNEQFFGPGTRLTVL.

In this sample, this clonotype turned up a few times. The chain employs TRBV19 and TRBJ1-5, with D perhaps TRBD1 (5 bases). This CDR3 contains 16 residues. Germline CDR1 and CDR2: LNHDA and SQIVND (reference sequence). V was shortened by 5 bases and J by 3 bases, with 17 bases between the two germline ends. The CDR3 DNA sequence: TGTGCCAGTAGTGGGGGTGGGGGGTCGAACAATCAGCCCCAGCATTTT. Translating it yields CASSGGGGSNNQPQHF.

The table lists this clonotype with many counts. This sequence joins TRBV28 and TRBJ2-6; the D is unclear. Germline CDR1 reads MDHEN; CDR2 reads SYDVKM. V gave up 8 bases and J gave up 1 base, with 6 bases separating them. The CDR3 spans 13 residues. The CDR3: CASGSSGANVLTF. For the CDR3, the DNA is TGTGCCAGCGGGTCTTCTGGGGCCAACGTCCTGACTTTC. The entire variable domain, with the rest obtained from reference TRBV28 and TRBJ2-6, is as follows: DVKVTQSSRYLVKRTGEKVFLECVQDMDHENMFWYRQDPGLGLRLIYFSYDVKMKEKGDIPEGYSVSREKKERFSLILESASTNQTSMYLCASGSSGANVLTFGAGSRLTVL.

The chain couples TRBV11-2 to TRBJ2-7, with 8 bases fitting TRBD1. Trimming removed 5 bases from V and 9 bases from J; junction bases left unmatched: 12. In germline, CDR1 is SGHAT, CDR2 FQNNGV. The CDR3 loop spans 14 amino acids. The CDR3 protein is CASSEQGEAGGQYF. The CDR3 region has the DNA TGTGCCAGCAGCGAACAGGGGGAAGCCGGGGGGCAGTACTTC.

The chain recombines TRBV7-3 with TRBJ2-3, with a tentative D call TRBD2 (5 bases). Trimming cost V 5 bases and J 6 bases, with 24 bases left between them. Germline V CDR1 and CDR2: SGHTA, FQGTGA. CDR3 size: 17 residues. CDR3 sequence reads: CASSPLHGGWGVDTQYF. CDR3 sequence (DNA): TGTGCCAGCAGCCCCCTACATGGTGGATGGGGAGTTGATACGCAGTATTTT.

CDR3 in amino acids: CASSPGSRVAKNIQYF. The CDR3, as DNA: TGTGCCAGCAGCCCAGGGAGTCGCGTGGCCAAAAACATTCAGTACTTC. The chain uses TRBV7-2 and TRBJ2-4, with D possibly called TRBD1 or TRBD2 (5 bases each). The CDR3 length is 16 residues. V lost 5 bases, J lost 1 base, and 15 bases lay in between. Germline CDR1 SGHTA, CDR2 FQGNSA.

This clonotype was seen many times. The chain uses TRBV12-3 or TRBV12-4 and TRBJ2-3; D gene ambiguous. CDR3 length: 12 residues. The ends were cut back, 2 bases at V and 8 bases at J, with 8 bases in the middle. The CDR3 region has the DNA TGTGCCAGCAGTTTAAGGGAAGGTACGCAGTATTTT. Protein sequence: CASSLREGTQYF.